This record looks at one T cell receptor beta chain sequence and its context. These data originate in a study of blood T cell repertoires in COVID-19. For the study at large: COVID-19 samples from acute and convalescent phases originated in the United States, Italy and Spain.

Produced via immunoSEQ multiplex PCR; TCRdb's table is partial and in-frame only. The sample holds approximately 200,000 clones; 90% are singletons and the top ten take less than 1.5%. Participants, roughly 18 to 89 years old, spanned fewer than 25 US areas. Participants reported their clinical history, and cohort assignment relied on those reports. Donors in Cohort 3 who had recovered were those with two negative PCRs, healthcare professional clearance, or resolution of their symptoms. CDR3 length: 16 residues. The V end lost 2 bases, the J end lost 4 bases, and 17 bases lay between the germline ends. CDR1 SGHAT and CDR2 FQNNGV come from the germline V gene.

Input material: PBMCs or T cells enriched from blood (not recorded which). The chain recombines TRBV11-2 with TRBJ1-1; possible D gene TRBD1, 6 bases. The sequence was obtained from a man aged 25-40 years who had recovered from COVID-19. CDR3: CASSLSSYREATEAFF. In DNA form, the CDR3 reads TGTGCCAGCAGCTTATCTTCATACAGGGAAGCCACTGAAGCTTTCTTT.